These 2 T cell receptor beta chains came from one sample sequenced in a study of T-cell reconstitution after alpha-beta-depleted transplantation in children. The library targeted TCRbeta and was prepared with unique molecular identifiers. Via MiXCR, TCRdb re-called the PCR reads, giving one row per CDR3 protein. Among approximately 230,000 distinct CDR3 sequences listed, roughly 25% were seen once. The input for sequencing was PBMCs, taken before TCRalphabeta/CD19-depleted stem cell transplant. These receptors came from a girl aged 2-10 years with Fanconi anemia, due to receive a stem cell transplant.

The V call is TRBV28, the J call TRBJ1-1, with D uncertain. Per the germline V gene, CDR1 is MDHEN and CDR2 is SYDVKM. This CDR3 region has 15 residues. Trimming shortened V by 4 bases and J by 3 bases, and 15 bases separated the two germline ends. The CDR3 DNA follows: TGTGCCAGCAGTTCCCCCGTAAGGTTGGACACTGAAGCTTTCTTT. Translated, it gives CASSSPVRLDTEAFF. Together with reference TRBV28 and TRBJ1-1, the CDR3 gives the full variable domain: DVKVTQSSRYLVKRTGEKVFLECVQDMDHENMFWYRQDPGLGLRLIYFSYDVKMKEKGDIPEGYSVSREKKERFSLILESASTNQTSMYLCASSSPVRLDTEAFFGQGTRLTVV.

This chain joins TRBV6-2 or TRBV6-3 and TRBJ2-7, with 7 positions matching TRBD1. Germline CDR1 MNHEY, CDR2 SVGEGT. The CDR3 covers 17 residues. J lost 2 bases, V lost 0 bases, and 10 bases had no gene match. CDR3 sequence: CASSYSVTGDEAYEQYF. For the CDR3, the DNA is TGTGCCAGCAGTTACTCTGTCACAGGGGATGAGGCCTACGAGCAGTACTTC.